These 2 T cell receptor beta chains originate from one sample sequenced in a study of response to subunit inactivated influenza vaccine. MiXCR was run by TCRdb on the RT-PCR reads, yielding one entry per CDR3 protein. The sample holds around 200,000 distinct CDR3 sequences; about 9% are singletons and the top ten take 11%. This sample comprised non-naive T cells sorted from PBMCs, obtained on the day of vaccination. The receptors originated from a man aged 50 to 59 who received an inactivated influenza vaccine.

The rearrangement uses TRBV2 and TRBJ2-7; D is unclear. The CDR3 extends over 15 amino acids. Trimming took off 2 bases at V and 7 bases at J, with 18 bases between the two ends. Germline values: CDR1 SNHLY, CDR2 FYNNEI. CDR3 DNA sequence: TGTGCCAGCAGTGAAACGCCCGGCCCACTGGGGGAGCAGTACTTC. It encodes CASSETPGPLGEQYF.

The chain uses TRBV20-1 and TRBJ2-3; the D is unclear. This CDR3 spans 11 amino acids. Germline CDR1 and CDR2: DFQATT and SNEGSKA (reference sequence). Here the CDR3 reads CIVGGTDTQYF. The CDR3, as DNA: TGCATAGTTGGAGGCACAGATACGCAGTATTTT.